This is a list of T cell receptor beta chains from one sample in a study of cytomegalovirus exposure and HLA in healthy donors. Produced via immunoSEQ multiplex PCR; TCRdb's table is partial and in-frame only. The data contain tens of thousands of clones, around 90% of them singletons. Sequenced sample: PBMCs. These receptors all come from a woman in her late teens or twenties in good health and CMV-seropositive. The CDR3 runs from the conserved cysteine through the conserved F or W. The order of the fields is D gene, clone size, J gene, V gene, CDR3 protein, CDR3 DNA. A D gene is named only where the DNA matches it firmly. For some rows the clone size is stated as once, few or many, or as a class when expanded; others skip it.

D gene: NA
clone size: NA
J gene: TRBJ2-3
V gene: TRBV6-4
CDR3 protein: CASSDSSGGGTDTQYF
CDR3 DNA: TGTGCCAGCAGTGACTCGAGCGGAGGAGGGACAGATACGCAGTATTTT

D gene: TRBD2
clone size: NA
J gene: TRBJ2-5
V gene: TRBV7-3
CDR3 protein: CASSLPMTSGYQETQYF
CDR3 DNA: TGTGCCAGCAGCTTACCGATGACTAGCGGTTACCAAGAGACCCAGTACTTC

D gene: NA
clone size: NA
J gene: TRBJ2-5
V gene: TRBV2
CDR3 protein: CASSGQEFETQYF
CDR3 DNA: TGTGCCAGCAGTGGACAGGAATTCGAGACCCAGTACTTC

D gene: NA
clone size: NA
J gene: TRBJ2-1
V gene: TRBV11-2
CDR3 protein: CASSLVGGTEYNEQFF
CDR3 DNA: TGTGCCAGCAGCTTAGTGGGCGGGACCGAGTACAATGAGCAGTTCTTC

D gene: NA
clone size: NA
J gene: TRBJ2-3
V gene: TRBV13
CDR3 protein: CASSRGSPTDTQYF
CDR3 DNA: TGTGCCAGCAGCAGGGGATCGCCCACAGATACGCAGTATTTT

D gene: NA
clone size: NA
J gene: TRBJ1-5
V gene: TRBV5-6
CDR3 protein: CASTHRQSNQPQHF
CDR3 DNA: TGTGCCAGCACCCACCGACAGTCTAATCAGCCCCAGCATTTT

D gene: NA
clone size: NA
J gene: TRBJ2-5
V gene: TRBV14
CDR3 protein: CASSRGQKETQYF
CDR3 DNA: TGTGCCAGCAGCCGTGGACAAAAAGAGACCCAGTACTTC

D gene: NA
clone size: NA
J gene: TRBJ2-7
V gene: TRBV27
CDR3 protein: CASSSPGTNTYEQYF
CDR3 DNA: TGTGCCAGCAGTTCACCCGGGACAAATACCTACGAGCAGTACTTC

D gene: TRBD1
clone size: NA
J gene: TRBJ2-5
V gene: TRBV28
CDR3 protein: CASSFAGQGMTQYF
CDR3 DNA: TGTGCCAGCAGTTTTGCCGGACAGGGAATGACCCAGTACTTC

D gene: NA
clone size: NA
J gene: TRBJ2-7
V gene: TRBV21-1
CDR3 protein: CASSKDPGLAYEQYF
CDR3 DNA: TGTGCCAGCAGCAAAGACCCGGGACTAGCCTACGAGCAGTACTTC

D gene: NA
clone size: NA
J gene: TRBJ2-5
V gene: TRBV7-9
CDR3 protein: CASRLQGEQETQYF
CDR3 DNA: TGTGCCAGCAGGTTGCAGGGTGAGCAAGAGACCCAGTACTTC

D gene: NA
clone size: NA
J gene: TRBJ1-6
V gene: TRBV5-4
CDR3 protein: CASSLTGNNSPLHF
CDR3 DNA: TGTGCCAGCAGCCTAACCGGGAATAATTCACCCCTCCACTTT

D gene: TRBD2
clone size: few
J gene: TRBJ2-7
V gene: TRBV18
CDR3 protein: CASSPGGGTYEQYF
CDR3 DNA: TGTGCCAGCTCACCGGGGGGGGGAACCTACGAGCAGTACTTC

D gene: NA
clone size: NA
J gene: TRBJ2-3
V gene: TRBV7-2
CDR3 protein: CASSLAGVGGDTQYF
CDR3 DNA: TGTGCCAGCAGCTTAGCGGGAGTGGGGGGAGATACGCAGTATTTT

D gene: TRBD2
clone size: NA
J gene: TRBJ2-5
V gene: TRBV30
CDR3 protein: CAWSPGGETQYF
CDR3 DNA: TGTGCCTGGAGTCCGGGAGGGGAGACCCAGTACTTC

D gene: NA
clone size: NA
J gene: TRBJ1-2
V gene: TRBV2
CDR3 protein: CASSFDRSGVIYGYTF
CDR3 DNA: TGTGCCAGCAGTTTTGACCGCTCCGGGGTAATCTATGGCTACACCTTC

D gene: NA
clone size: NA
J gene: TRBJ2-3
V gene: TRBV7-9
CDR3 protein: CASGAASTDTQYF
CDR3 DNA: TGTGCCAGCGGGGCCGCGAGCACAGATACGCAGTATTTT

D gene: TRBD2
clone size: NA
J gene: TRBJ2-3
V gene: TRBV4-2
CDR3 protein: CASSQAGGPTDTQYF
CDR3 DNA: TGTGCCAGCAGCCAAGCGGGGGGGCCCACAGATACGCAGTATTTT

D gene: NA
clone size: NA
J gene: TRBJ2-3
V gene: TRBV9
CDR3 protein: CASSSGASGLLPQYF
CDR3 DNA: TGTGCCAGCAGCTCGGGGGCTAGCGGCCTCTTGCCGCAGTATTTT

D gene: TRBD2
clone size: once
J gene: TRBJ2-5
V gene: TRBV6-5
CDR3 protein: CASRRTSFETQYF
CDR3 DNA: TGTGCCAGCAGGAGGACTAGTTTCGAGACCCAGTACTTC

D gene: NA
clone size: NA
J gene: TRBJ1-2
V gene: TRBV11-2
CDR3 protein: CASSHGQNNYGYTF
CDR3 DNA: TGTGCCAGCAGCCACGGACAGAATAACTATGGCTACACCTTC

D gene: TRBD1
clone size: few
J gene: TRBJ1-4
V gene: TRBV30
CDR3 protein: CAWSVQGEGAEKLFF
CDR3 DNA: TGTGCCTGGAGTGTACAGGGGGAGGGGGCTGAAAAACTGTTTTTT

D gene: TRBD1
clone size: NA
J gene: TRBJ2-3
V gene: TRBV4-1
CDR3 protein: CASSQIQGATDTQYF
CDR3 DNA: TGCGCCAGCAGCCAGATACAGGGGGCAACAGATACGCAGTATTTT